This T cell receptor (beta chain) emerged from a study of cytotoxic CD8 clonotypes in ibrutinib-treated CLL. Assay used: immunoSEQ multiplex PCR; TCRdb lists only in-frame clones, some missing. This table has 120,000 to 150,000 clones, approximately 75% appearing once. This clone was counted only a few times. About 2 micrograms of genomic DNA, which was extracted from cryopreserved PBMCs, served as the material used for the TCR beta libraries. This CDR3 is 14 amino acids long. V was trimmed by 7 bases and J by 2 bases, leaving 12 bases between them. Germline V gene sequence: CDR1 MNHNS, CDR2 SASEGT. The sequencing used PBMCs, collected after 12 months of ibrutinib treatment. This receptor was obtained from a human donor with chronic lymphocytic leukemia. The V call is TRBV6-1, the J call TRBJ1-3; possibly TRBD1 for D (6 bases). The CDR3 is CASTSGGTGNTIYF. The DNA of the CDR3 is TGTGCCAGCACCTCCGGGGGCACTGGAAACACCATATATTTT.